The present T cell receptor (beta chain) was sequenced within a study of T-cell memory formation after mild COVID-19. The wider study: Clusters of TCRs were largely donor specific. Whole-study results and caveats: There were some responding clones in pre-infection memory, which suggested that cross-reactive memory had joined.

Sample barcodes and UMIs were carried by the TCR alpha and TCR beta cDNA libraries that 5'RACE generated with constant-segment primers. TCRdb called the 5' RACE reads again in MiXCR, with one record for every CDR3 protein. The data hold more than 150,000 distinct CDR3 sequences, with roughly 23% observed a single time. The CDR3 contains 16 residues. V was pared by 5 bases and J by 7 bases, with 12 bases of the junction left unmatched. The germline V gene has CDR1 SEHNR and CDR2 FQNEAQ (reference sequence). In the case of this clonotype: Antigen: not known.

This receptor was taken from an adult woman who had mild COVID-19 (a few samples of this study predate the infection). Cell type and time point are not known. Sample: PBMCs or a T cell subset sorted from them (not recorded which). This chain connects TRBV7-9 to TRBJ2-1, with TRBD1 identical over 9 bases. The CDR3 loop reads CASSRLGQGYPNEQFF. As DNA, the CDR3 is TGTGCCAGCAGCCGATTAGGACAGGGGTACCCTAATGAGCAGTTCTTC.